The 26 T cell receptor beta chains listed next were all sequenced from one sample in a study of blood T cell repertoires in COVID-19. Data came from immunoSEQ multiplex PCR; TCRdb stores just in-frame clones and leaves some out. The table lists around 310,000 clones, nearly 90% of them singletons. The sample comprised peripheral blood. The receptor set was obtained from a woman aged 40 to 50 with COVID-19, enrolled during active disease.

The chain uses TRBV15 and TRBJ2-7; TRBD2 matches 8 bases. The trim removed 1 base at V and 2 bases at J, leaving 7 bases unmatched. CDR1 LNHNV and CDR2 YYDKDF come from the germline V gene (reference sequence). CDR3 length: 16 amino acids. CDR3 coding DNA: TGTGCCACCAGCAGAGGGATAGCGGGACTAACCTACGAGCAGTACTTC. The encoded protein is CATSRGIAGLTYEQYF.

This chain connects TRBV7-6 to TRBJ1-5, with no clear D. Deletions cut 7 bases from V and 4 bases from J, with 20 bases between. Germline lookup yields CDR1 SGHVS and CDR2 FNYEAQ. This CDR3 is 16 amino acids long. CDR3 region: CASTLQSGEINQPQHF. CDR3 coding DNA: TGTGCCAGCACTCTCCAGAGTGGGGAGATTAATCAGCCCCAGCATTTT.

The chain combines TRBV13 with TRBJ1-6, with 7 positions matching TRBD1. V shed 2 bases and J 7 bases; nucleotides not matched to a gene: 2. The germline gives CDR1 PRHDT, CDR2 FYEKMQ (reference sequence). This CDR3 spans 14 amino acids. The CDR3 region is CASSLPQGNSPLHF. In DNA, the CDR3 is TGTGCCAGCAGCTTACCACAGGGGAATTCACCCCTCCACTTT.

This clone was detected only once. CDR3 protein: CASTSPRAAGGELFF. As DNA, the CDR3 is TGTGCCAGCACCTCACCCCGGGCCGCGGGCGGGGAGCTGTTTTTT. This chain uses TRBV6-5 with TRBJ2-2; TRBD2 is a possible D gene (5 bases). Trimming cost V 7 bases and J 7 bases, with 19 bases left between them. The CDR3 has 15 amino acids. Looked up from germline, CDR1 is MNHEY and CDR2 is SVGAGI.

This clone turned up a few times. The chain links TRBV28 to TRBJ2-7; TRBD2 agrees at 11 bases. The CDR3 runs to 17 residues. The V and J ends lost 4 bases and 3 bases, in that order; junction bases with no gene match: 11. From germline, CDR1 is MDHEN and CDR2 SYDVKM. This CDR3 is CASSSITLAGDHYEQYF. The CDR3 DNA follows: TGTGCCAGCAGTTCGATAACACTAGCGGGGGACCACTACGAGCAGTACTTC.

The J gene is TRBJ1-5, the V gene TRBV7-2; 7 bases line up with TRBD1. V gave up 5 bases and J gave up 0 bases; unmatched junction bases: 7. This CDR3 contains 16 residues. Germline lookup yields CDR1 SGHTA and CDR2 FQGNSA. The CDR3 sequence is CASSPRDSLSNQPQHF. In DNA form, the CDR3 reads TGTGCCAGCAGCCCCCGGGACAGTCTTAGCAATCAGCCCCAGCATTTT.

The rearrangement uses TRBV5-1 and TRBJ2-7; tentative D call: TRBD2 (6 bases). This CDR3 spans 16 amino acids. Trimming left V 3 bases short and J 1 base short, with 17 bases between. Per germline, CDR1 SGHRS and CDR2 YFSETQ. The CDR3 region is CASSSTGGRGSYEQYF. CDR3 nucleotide sequence: TGCGCCAGCAGCTCCACGGGCGGGCGGGGTTCCTACGAGCAGTACTTC.

The chain joins TRBV27 to TRBJ2-7; possible D gene TRBD1, 5 bases. Germline CDR1 is MNHEY and CDR2 is SMNVEV (reference sequence). Trimming pared 0 bases from V and 0 bases from J, leaving 6 bases between. CDR3 size: 14 residues. The CDR3 DNA follows: TGTGCCAGCAGTTTATCGACAGACTCCTACGAGCAGTACTTC. Translated, it gives CASSLSTDSYEQYF.

V usage is TRBV6-5 and J usage is TRBJ2-7; D is undetermined. In germline, CDR1 is MNHEY, CDR2 SVGAGI. V was pared by 0 bases and J by 4 bases, with 7 bases between. The length of the CDR3 is 13 residues. CDR3 DNA: TGTGCCAGCAGTTACTCTGGCTTTTACGAGCAGTACTTC. As protein: CASSYSGFYEQYF.

This chain connects TRBV18 to TRBJ1-6, with a possible D match to TRBD1 (5 bases). The CDR3 has 15 amino acids. The germline CDR1 and CDR2 sequences are KGHSH and LQKENI. Trimming shortened V by 0 bases and J by 7 bases, and 10 bases separated the two germline ends. The DNA for the CDR3 is TGTGCCAGCTCACCACCGTGGGGCAGGAATTCACCCCTCCACTTT. Translated, it gives CASSPPWGRNSPLHF.

Of note for this clone: One end of the junction does not line up with germline, which may come from a read error. DNA of the CDR3: TGTGCCAGCAGCGCCCGAGTGGGCGGGAGAGTCTTC. Translation gives CASSARVGGRVF. The chain is built from TRBV7-3 and TRBJ2-1, with TRBD2 identical over 7 bases. The CDR3 covers 12 residues. CDR1 SGHTA and CDR2 FQGTGA come from the germline V gene.

The chain couples TRBV5-1 to TRBJ2-7; D is possibly TRBD1 (6 bases). CDR1 and CDR2 from the germline V gene are SGHRS and YFSETQ. V was cut by 3 bases and J by 7 bases, with 20 bases left in between. The CDR3 has 15 amino acids. The CDR3: CASSSGPGTFREQYF. CDR3 DNA: TGCGCCAGCAGCTCTGGGCCAGGGACATTTCGAGAGCAGTACTTC.

The V call is TRBV18, the J call TRBJ1-5; 9 nucleotides align to TRBD1. The CDR3 totals 16 residues. Trimming removed 6 bases from V and 2 bases from J; junction bases left unmatched: 8. Germline V gene lookup returns CDR1 KGHSH and CDR2 LQKENI. The CDR3 region is CASSTTGGMGNQPQHF. For the CDR3, the DNA is TGTGCCAGCTCGACAACAGGGGGCATGGGCAATCAGCCCCAGCATTTT.

In DNA form, the CDR3 reads TGTGCCAGCAGTGATGGGGGACAGTCCTACGAGCAGTACTTC. As protein: CASSDGGQSYEQYF. The J gene is TRBJ2-7, the V gene TRBV28; 7 bases align to TRBD1. In germline, CDR1 is MDHEN, CDR2 SYDVKM. After removal of 5 bases from V and 1 base from J, the junction contained 5 bases not matched to a gene. The CDR3 spans 14 residues.

V and J are TRBV3-1 (or the pseudogene TRBV3-2) and TRBJ1-6, with a tentative D call TRBD1 (6 bases). The CDR3 extends over 14 amino acids. CDR1 is LGHDT, CDR2 YNNKEL, per germline (reference sequence). V lost 4 bases and J lost 7, with 11 bases in between. The CDR3 spells CASSLEGGNSPLHF. DNA of the CDR3: TGTGCCAGCAGCCTAGAGGGGGGGAATTCACCCCTCCACTTT.

This chain uses TRBV2 with TRBJ2-1; tentative D call: TRBD1 (5 bases). V gave up 6 bases and J gave up 4 bases, with 10 bases separating them. Germline V gene data show CDR1 as SNHLY and CDR2 as FYNNEI. The CDR3 has 13 residues. Written as DNA, the CDR3 is TGTGCCAGCAGAGATGACAGATACAATGAGCAGTTCTTC. It is translated as CASRDDRYNEQFF.

This sequence joins TRBV7-9 and TRBJ1-1, with 10 bases fitting TRBD1. The CDR3 is 13 amino acids. Germline loops: CDR1 SEHNR, CDR2 FQNEAQ (reference sequence). V shed 7 bases and J 8 bases; nucleotides not matched to a gene: 7. The CDR3 region is CASIRGTGEEAFF. The CDR3 DNA reads as TGTGCCAGCATCCGGGGGACAGGGGAGGAAGCTTTCTTT.

The rearrangement links TRBV19 to TRBJ2-3, with D possibly matching TRBD2 (6 bases). The length of the CDR3 is 15 residues. Trimming removed 7 bases at V and 4 bases at J, with 18 bases between. Per germline, CDR1 LNHDA and CDR2 SQIVND (reference sequence). The DNA of the CDR3 is TGTGCCAGTAATGCCGGGAGAGGAGGGGCAGATACGCAGTATTTT. This translates into CASNAGRGGADTQYF.

J is TRBJ2-7 and V is TRBV10-3, with 8 bases that match TRBD2. The CDR3 spans 12 residues. Germline CDR1 and CDR2: ENHRY and SYGVKD. Trimming removed 10 bases from V and 7 bases from J; junction bases left unmatched: 9. The CDR3 DNA is TGTGCCACCTCTGGGGGCGGGGGGGAGCAGTACTTC. As protein: CATSGGGGEQYF.

The chain links TRBV6-4 to TRBJ2-2, with 7 bases identical to TRBD1. Germline loops: CDR1 MRHNA, CDR2 SNTAGT. The CDR3 length is 16 residues. V was clipped by 0 bases and J by 6 bases; unmatched bases: 7. The CDR3 nucleotides are TGTGCCAGCAGTGACTCGTCGACAGGGCCCGCCGGGGAGCTGTTTTTT. Protein sequence: CASSDSSTGPAGELFF.

Note on this clone: Other DNA sequences in the sample encode the same CDR3. The chain combines TRBV7-3 with TRBJ2-2, with D possibly matching TRBD2 (6 bases). V shed 2 bases and J shed 1 base, with 14 bases lying between them. Per germline, CDR1 SGHTA and CDR2 FQGTGA. The CDR3 is 17 amino acids. CDR3 amino acids: CASSLGPSAGNTGELFF. The DNA for the CDR3 is TGTGCCAGCAGCTTAGGCCCTAGCGCCGGGAACACCGGGGAGCTGTTTTTT.

This sequence joins TRBV7-8 and TRBJ1-5; 11 bases line up with TRBD1. J was trimmed by 5 bases and V by 3 bases; bases with no gene match: 9. CDR1 is SGHVS and CDR2 is FQNEAQ in the germline V gene. This CDR3 spans 17 amino acids. DNA for the CDR3: TGTGCCAGCAGCTTGAGGACTCCGGGACAGGGGGATCAGCCCCAGCATTTT. Its translation is CASSLRTPGQGDQPQHF.

The gene calls are TRBV6-1 and TRBJ1-5, with D perhaps TRBD1 (5 bases). Trimming took off 2 bases at V and 4 bases at J, with 12 bases between the two ends. Germline V CDR1 and CDR2: MNHNS, SASEGT. The CDR3 consists of 15 residues. This CDR3 is CASSERQSLNQPQHF. CDR3 nucleotides: TGTGCCAGCAGTGAACGACAGAGTCTTAATCAGCCCCAGCATTTT.

This CDR3 is CAISESVGQPILLHF. The CDR3 nucleotides are TGTGCCATCAGTGAGTCGGTGGGACAGCCGATACTCCTCCACTTT. J is TRBJ1-6 and V is TRBV10-3, with 7 bases matching TRBD1. Germline assignment: CDR1 ENHRY and CDR2 SYGVKD. The CDR3 runs to 15 residues. Trimming at V came to 0 bases and at J to 15 bases, leaving 11 bases not matched to a gene.

J is TRBJ1-6 and V is TRBV21-1. TRBV21-1 is a pseudogene. This CDR3 spans 16 amino acids. The CDR3 DNA sequence: TGTGCCAGCAGCCTCCGGGGGGGCAGGTGGAGGGGTGCCCTCCACTTT. As protein: CASSLRGGRWRGALHF.

There are a few counts of this clone. The V and J genes are TRBV11-1 and TRBJ1-2; D not resolved. The CDR3 spans 13 residues. Germline loops: CDR1 SGHAT, CDR2 FQDESV (reference sequence). V dropped 1 base and J dropped 6 bases, with 9 bases sitting between them. The CDR3 sequence is CASSLDSYDGYTF. CDR3 nucleotides: TGTGCCAGCAGCTTAGACAGTTACGATGGCTACACCTTC.